This entry lists 29 T cell receptor beta chains sequenced from one sample in a study of cytomegalovirus exposure and HLA in healthy donors (dated by TCRdb to 2016 to 2017). Library creation used the immunoSEQ multiplex PCR assay. TCRdb took this table from immuneACCESS and kept in-frame rearrangements with V and J called. Such tables lack part of the clones; where checked against another copy, unresolved V genes explain under half of the gap, and the rest is unexplained. The sample table holds around 100,000 clones, of which approximately 94% were seen once. Approximately 1% of the sample is in the top ten clones. Sequenced: PBMCs. Receptors originate from a woman aged 18 to 35 in good health and CMV-seronegative.

The J gene is TRBJ1-2, the V gene TRBV27; tentatively, D is TRBD1 (5 bases). The germline gives CDR1 MNHEY, CDR2 SMNVEV (reference sequence). The V and J ends lost 7 bases and 0 bases respectively, with 9 bases between them. This CDR3 spans 13 amino acids. CDR3 bases: TGTGCCAGCACGGGGGGAGCTAACTATGGCTACACCTTC. Translated, it gives CASTGGANYGYTF.

This clone has a handful of counts. CDR3 DNA: TGTGCCAGCAGTTCCCTGGGACAGGGAAGGAATCAGCCCCAGCATTTT. Translating gives CASSSLGQGRNQPQHF. The chain uses TRBV6-7 and TRBJ1-5; TRBD1 agrees at 9 bases. TRBV6-7 is annotated as an ORF whose role is uncertain. The CDR3 sequence is 16 residues long. J lost 4 bases, V lost 4 bases, and 8 bases had no gene match.

The genes are TRBV23-1 and TRBJ1-5; D perhaps matches TRBD1 (5 bases). TRBV23-1 is noted as an ORF with a role that remains uncertain. Trimming cost V 7 bases and J 0 bases, with 19 bases left between them. The CDR3 sequence is 17 residues long. CDR3 sequence reads: CASTRNRPSYSNQPQHF. CDR3 DNA: TGCGCCAGCACGAGAAACAGGCCTTCTTATAGCAATCAGCCCCAGCATTTT.

This clone was recorded once. The chain has TRBV5-1 and TRBJ1-5, with 11 bases that match TRBD1. Germline V gives CDR1 SGHRS, CDR2 YFSETQ. V dropped 0 bases and J dropped 7; count of bases not matched to a gene: 6. This CDR3 spans 16 amino acids. In DNA form, the CDR3 reads TGCGCCAGCAGCTTGGCTGGACAGGGGGCTGGACAGCCCCAGCATTTT. This encodes CASSLAGQGAGQPQHF.

The chain carries TRBV4-1 and TRBJ2-3; TRBD2 aligns across 9 bases. Per germline, CDR1 MGHRA and CDR2 YSYEKL. The CDR3 spans 18 residues. With 1 base clipped from V and 4 bases from J, the junction kept 12 bases outside the gene matches. The CDR3 loop is CASSQVPSGTRRADTQYF. The DNA of the CDR3 is TGCGCCAGCAGCCAAGTGCCTAGCGGGACTAGGCGTGCAGATACGCAGTATTTT.

The J gene is TRBJ1-1, the V gene TRBV4-3; 10 nucleotides match TRBD1. This CDR3 is built from 15 residues. V lost 0 bases to trimming and J lost 5 bases; unmatched junction nucleotides: 3. Germline assignment: CDR1 LGHNA and CDR2 YSLEER. CDR3 sequence reads: CASSQEGQGSTEAFF. The CDR3 DNA reads TGCGCCAGCAGCCAAGAGGGACAGGGGAGTACTGAAGCTTTCTTT.

The genes are TRBV9 and TRBJ1-3, with no clear D. In germline, CDR1 is SGDLS, CDR2 YYNGEE. The germline V and J ends were trimmed by 0 bases and 0 bases, with 4 bases remaining between them. The CDR3 length is 14 residues. The CDR3 sequence: CASSVASSGNTIYF. The CDR3, as DNA: TGTGCCAGCAGCGTAGCTAGCTCTGGAAACACCATATATTTT.

The gene calls are TRBV5-4 and TRBJ2-2; 14 bases align to TRBD2. CDR1 is SGHNT and CDR2 is YYREEE in the germline V gene (reference sequence). This CDR3 has 17 amino acids. The ends lost 4 bases at V and 4 bases at J; junction bases unmatched: 6. For the CDR3, the DNA is TGTGCCAGCAGCCCCCCGGGACTAGCGGGAGCCACCGGGGAGCTGTTTTTT. This sequence encodes CASSPPGLAGATGELFF.

The chain is built from TRBV9 and TRBJ2-7; 7 bases line up with TRBD1. The CDR3 totals 14 residues. Trimming removed 2 bases from V and 3 bases from J; junction bases left unmatched: 5. Germline assignment: CDR1 SGDLS and CDR2 YYNGEE. CDR3: CASSVNRDSYEQYF. CDR3 coding DNA: TGTGCCAGCAGCGTTAACCGGGACAGCTACGAGCAGTACTTC.

The DNA of the CDR3 is TGTGCCAGCAGTTACGGGACAGAAAATGAAAAACTGTTTTTT. Translating gives CASSYGTENEKLFF. The genes are TRBV6-6 and TRBJ1-4; 7 nucleotides align to TRBD1. With 2 bases clipped from V and 5 bases from J, the junction kept 2 bases outside the gene matches. CDR1 MNHNY and CDR2 SVGAGI come from the germline V gene (reference sequence). The CDR3 is 14 residues long.

V usage is TRBV29-1 and J usage is TRBJ1-1; possibly TRBD1 for D (5 bases). Trimming removed 4 bases at V and 2 bases at J, with 14 bases between. CDR1 and CDR2 (germline): SQVTM, ANQGSEA. The CDR3 length is 14 residues. The chain's CDR3 is CSVARLTGNTEAFF. CDR3 in DNA: TGCAGCGTTGCCCGTCTTACAGGCAACACTGAAGCTTTCTTT.

The chain employs TRBV19 and TRBJ1-3, with a weak D call TRBD1 (5 bases). With 5 bases removed from V and 0 bases from J, the gap between germline ends came to 14 bases. The CDR3 contains 16 residues. Germline values: CDR1 LNHDA, CDR2 SQIVND (reference sequence). The CDR3 DNA reads as TGTGCCAGTAGTCCCGGCGGGACTATCTCTGGAAACACCATATATTTT. This codes for CASSPGGTISGNTIYF.

The J gene is TRBJ2-1, the V gene TRBV4-1, with 13 bases identical to TRBD2. CDR1 is MGHRA and CDR2 is YSYEKL in the germline V gene. The CDR3 sequence is 18 residues long. V gave up 3 bases and J gave up 0 bases; unmatched junction bases: 5. The DNA of the CDR3 is TGCGCCAGCAGCCAGGTACTAGCGGGAGGGCCCTCCTACAATGAGCAGTTCTTC. The encoded protein is CASSQVLAGGPSYNEQFF.

The chain joins TRBV7-6 to TRBJ2-2; a weak D match, TRBD1 (5 bases). Trimming removed 1 base at V and 2 bases at J, with 8 bases between. Germline assignment: CDR1 SGHVS and CDR2 FNYEAQ. This CDR3 region has 15 residues. The CDR3 sequence is CASSLVQGNTGELFF. The CDR3 DNA follows: TGTGCCAGCAGCTTAGTGCAGGGAAACACCGGGGAGCTGTTTTTT. Drawing the rest from reference TRBV7-6 and TRBJ2-2, the complete variable domain is GAGVSQSPRYKVTKRGQDVALRCDPISGHVSLYWYRQALGQGPEFLTYFNYEAQQDKSGLPNDRFSAERPEGSISTLTIQRTEQRDSAMYRCASSLVQGNTGELFFGEGSRLTVL.

This chain uses TRBV10-2 with TRBJ2-2; maybe TRBD1 (6 bases). The CDR3 is 17 amino acids. Trimming left V 0 bases short and J 3 bases short, with 14 bases between. CDR1 and CDR2 from the germline V gene are WSHSY and SAAADI. As DNA, the CDR3 is TGCGCCAGCAGTGAGTCGTATCGCCAGGGGTACACCGGGGAGCTGTTTTTT. Its translation is CASSESYRQGYTGELFF.

This chain connects TRBV7-3 to TRBJ1-1, with TRBD1 identical over 8 bases. The length of the CDR3 is 13 residues. From germline, CDR1 is SGHTA and CDR2 FQGTGA. J was trimmed by 5 bases and V by 6 bases; bases with no gene match: 5. The CDR3 nucleotides read TGTGCCAGCAGAATGGGGACAGGTACTGAAGCTTTCTTT. Residues: CASRMGTGTEAFF.

V gene TRBV5-1 combines with J gene TRBJ2-1, with 7 bases matching TRBD2. V was pared by 1 base and J by 15 bases, with 13 bases of the junction left unmatched. Germline V gives CDR1 SGHRS, CDR2 YFSETQ. CDR3 length: 14 residues. This CDR3 reads CASSLSLELASTFF. In DNA, the CDR3 is TGCGCCAGCAGCTTGAGTCTTGAACTAGCGAGTACGTTCTTC.

The chain employs TRBV9 and TRBJ2-1; maybe TRBD2 (6 bases). The V gene lost 3 bases and the J gene lost 0 bases, with 10 bases spanning the gap. The CDR3 is made up of 15 amino acids. Germline V gene lookup returns CDR1 SGDLS and CDR2 YYNGEE. The CDR3 sequence is CASSGGTPSYNEQFF. CDR3 DNA: TGTGCCAGCAGCGGCGGGACTCCCTCCTACAATGAGCAGTTCTTC.

This clone was seen once. The rearrangement links TRBV5-1 to TRBJ2-1, with D hard to call. This CDR3 region has 11 residues. CDR1 is SGHRS and CDR2 is YFSETQ in the germline V gene. V was cut by 4 bases and J by 5 bases, with 4 bases left in between. This CDR3 is CASSPNNEQFF. CDR3 coding DNA: TGCGCCAGCAGCCCTAACAATGAGCAGTTCTTC.

The chain uses TRBV7-2 and TRBJ1-4, with 7 bases matching TRBD1. The CDR3 has 15 residues. Germline V lookup: CDR1 SGHTA, CDR2 FQGNSA. V was clipped by 5 bases and J by 8 bases; unmatched bases: 11. CDR3 amino acids: CASSPRGQDLEKLFF. The CDR3 DNA reads as TGTGCCAGCAGCCCCAGAGGACAGGATCTGGAAAAACTGTTTTTT. Using reference TRBV7-2 and TRBJ1-4 for the parts outside the CDR3, the full variable domain is GAGVSQSPSNKVTEKGKDVELRCDPISGHTALYWYRQSLGQGLEFLIYFQGNSAPDKSGLPSDRFSAERTGGSVSTLTIQRTQQEDSAVYLCASSPRGQDLEKLFFGSGTQLSVL.

The chain links TRBV4-3 to TRBJ2-3, with TRBD2 as a possible D gene (6 bases). V was trimmed by 2 bases and J by 10 bases, leaving 13 bases between them. Germline CDR1 reads LGHNA; CDR2 reads YSLEER. The CDR3 covers 13 residues. This CDR3 reads CASSQLPGEAQYF. In DNA, the CDR3 is TGCGCCAGCAGCCAACTACCGGGGGAGGCGCAGTATTTT.

CDR3 residues: CASSGVRQFF. The CDR3 DNA follows: TGTGCCAGCAGTGGAGTTCGGCAGTTCTTC. V usage is TRBV27 and J usage is TRBJ2-1; unclear D gene. Germline CDR1 is MNHEY and CDR2 is SMNVEV (reference sequence). V was shortened by 5 bases and J by 12 bases, with 8 bases between the two germline ends. This CDR3 is 10 amino acids long.

This clone appeared once. The chain joins TRBV10-3 to TRBJ2-7, with D possibly being TRBD1 (5 bases). V shed 9 bases and J shed 3 bases, with 15 bases lying between them. The CDR3 is made up of 13 amino acids. Germline CDR1 is ENHRY and CDR2 is SYGVKD. The CDR3 DNA reads as TGTGCCATGCAGGGTGAGAATGGCTACGAGCAGTACTTC. This gives the protein CAMQGENGYEQYF.

V and J are TRBV21-1 and TRBJ1-5. TRBV21-1 is designated a pseudogene. The CDR3 loop spans 17 amino acids. The CDR3 DNA sequence: TGTGCCAGCAGCAAAGCGCTATGCCAGGGAGGAAGTCAGCCCCAGCATTTT. It is translated as CASSKALCQGGSQPQHF.

The V call is TRBV7-2, the J call TRBJ1-6, with 9 bases lining up with TRBD1. This CDR3 is 12 amino acids long. The germline CDR1 and CDR2 sequences are SGHTA and FQGNSA. The ends lost 5 bases at V and 14 bases at J; junction bases unmatched: 4. The DNA of the CDR3 is TGTGCCAGCAGCCGGGACAGGGAATCCCTCCACTTT. Amino acids: CASSRDRESLHF.

The chain employs TRBV10-1 and TRBJ2-5; 8 positions match TRBD2. Germline CDR1 WNHNN, CDR2 SYGVQD (reference sequence). The CDR3 is made up of 15 amino acids. The trim removed 3 bases at V and 4 bases at J, leaving 7 bases unmatched. The CDR3 DNA reads as TGCGCCAGCAGTGAATCGGGAGGGACTGGAGAGACCCAGTACTTC. Translated, it gives CASSESGGTGETQYF.

A remark on this clone: The CDR3 ends on some other residue instead of the conserved phenylalanine or tryptophan, so this is likely a read error. No DNA is shown, since the ends of the CDR3 on it are uncertain; the CDR3 is the one TCRdb lists. The chain has TRBV6-5 and TRBJ1-5; the table's D call TRBD1 went unverified against the DNA. Germline assignment: CDR1 MNHEY and CDR2 SVGAGI. The CDR3 length is 12 residues, termini included. The CDR3 sequence is CASSYLCGTGGI.

The chain uses TRBV6-5 and TRBJ2-5; tentative D call: TRBD1 (5 bases). Trimming removed 5 bases from V and 2 bases from J, with 12 bases in between. Germline CDR1 MNHEY, CDR2 SVGAGI. This CDR3 spans 14 amino acids. The CDR3 DNA reads as TGTGCCAGCAGTAACACAGGAAATCAAGAGACCCAGTACTTC. Translation: CASSNTGNQETQYF.

The rearrangement links TRBV5-1 to TRBJ1-2; 8 nucleotides align to TRBD1. The CDR3 covers 15 residues. After removal of 3 bases from V and 4 bases from J, the junction contained 8 bases not matched to a gene. CDR1 and CDR2 (germline): SGHRS, YFSETQ. In nucleotides, the CDR3 is TGCGCCAGCAGCTCCCGGGACAGGAATTCCTATGGCTACACCTTC. Translation gives CASSSRDRNSYGYTF.